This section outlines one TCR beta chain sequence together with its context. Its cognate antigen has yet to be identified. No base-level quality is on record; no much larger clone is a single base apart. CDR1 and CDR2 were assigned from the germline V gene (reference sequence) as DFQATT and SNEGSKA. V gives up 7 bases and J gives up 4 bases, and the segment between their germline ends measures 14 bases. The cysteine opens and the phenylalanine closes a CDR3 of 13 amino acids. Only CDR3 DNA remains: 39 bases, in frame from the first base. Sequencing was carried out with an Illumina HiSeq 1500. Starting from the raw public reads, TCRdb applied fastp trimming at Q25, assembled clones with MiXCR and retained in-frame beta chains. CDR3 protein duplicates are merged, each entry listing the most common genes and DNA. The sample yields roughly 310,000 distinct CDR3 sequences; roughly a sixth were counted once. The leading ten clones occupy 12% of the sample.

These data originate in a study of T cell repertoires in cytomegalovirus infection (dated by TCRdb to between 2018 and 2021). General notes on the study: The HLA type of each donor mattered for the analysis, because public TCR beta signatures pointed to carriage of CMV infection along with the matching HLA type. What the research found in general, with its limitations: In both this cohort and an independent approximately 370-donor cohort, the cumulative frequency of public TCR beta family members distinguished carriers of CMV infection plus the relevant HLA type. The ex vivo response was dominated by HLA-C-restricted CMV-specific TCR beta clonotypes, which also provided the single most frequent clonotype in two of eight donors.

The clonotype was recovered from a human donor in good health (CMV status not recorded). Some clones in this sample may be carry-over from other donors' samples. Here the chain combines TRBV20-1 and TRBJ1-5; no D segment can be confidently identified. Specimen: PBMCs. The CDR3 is CSVMAHQNQPQHF. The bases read TGCAGTGTCATGGCACACCAAAATCAGCCCCAGCATTTT.